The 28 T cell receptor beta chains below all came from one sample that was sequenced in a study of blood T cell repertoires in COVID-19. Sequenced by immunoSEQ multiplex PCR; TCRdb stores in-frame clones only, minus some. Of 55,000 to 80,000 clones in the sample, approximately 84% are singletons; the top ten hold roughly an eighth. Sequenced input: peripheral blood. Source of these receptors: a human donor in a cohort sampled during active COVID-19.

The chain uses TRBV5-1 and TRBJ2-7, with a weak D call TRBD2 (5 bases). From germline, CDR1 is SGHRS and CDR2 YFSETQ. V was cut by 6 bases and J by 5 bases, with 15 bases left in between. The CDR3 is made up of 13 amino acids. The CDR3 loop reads CASNSGSSDEQYF. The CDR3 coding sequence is TGCGCCAGCAACTCGGGGTCCTCGGACGAGCAGTACTTC.

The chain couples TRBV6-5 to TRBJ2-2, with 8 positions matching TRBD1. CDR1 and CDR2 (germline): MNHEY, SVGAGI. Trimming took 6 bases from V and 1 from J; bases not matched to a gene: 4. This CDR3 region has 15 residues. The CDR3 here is CASRLDRVNTGELFF. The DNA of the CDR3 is TGTGCCAGCAGACTGGACAGGGTGAACACCGGGGAGCTGTTTTTT.

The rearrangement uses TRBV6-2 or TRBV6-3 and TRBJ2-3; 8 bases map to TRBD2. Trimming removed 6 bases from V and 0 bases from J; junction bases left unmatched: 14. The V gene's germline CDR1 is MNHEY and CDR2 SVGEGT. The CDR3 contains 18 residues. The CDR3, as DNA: TGTGCCAGCAGCTCCGGACTAGCTAGGGCAAGTAGCACAGATACGCAGTATTTT. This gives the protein CASSSGLARASSTDTQYF.

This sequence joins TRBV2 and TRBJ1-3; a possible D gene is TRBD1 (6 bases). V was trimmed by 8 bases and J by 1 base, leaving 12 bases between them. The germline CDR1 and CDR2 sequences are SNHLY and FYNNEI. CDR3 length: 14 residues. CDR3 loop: CASGTTGSGNTIYF. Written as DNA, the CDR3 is TGTGCCAGCGGCACGACAGGATCTGGAAACACCATATATTTT.

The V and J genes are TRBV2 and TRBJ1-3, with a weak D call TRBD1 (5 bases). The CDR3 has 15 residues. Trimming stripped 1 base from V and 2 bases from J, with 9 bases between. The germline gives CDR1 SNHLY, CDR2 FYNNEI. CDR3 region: CASSEVGRAGNTIYF. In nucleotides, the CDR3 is TGTGCCAGCAGTGAAGTGGGCAGGGCTGGAAACACCATATATTTT.

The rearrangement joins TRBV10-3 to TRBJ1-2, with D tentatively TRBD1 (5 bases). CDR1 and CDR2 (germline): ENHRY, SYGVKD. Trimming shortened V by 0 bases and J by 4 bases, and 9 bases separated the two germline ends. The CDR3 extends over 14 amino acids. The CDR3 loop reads CAISESGAGYGYTF. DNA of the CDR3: TGTGCCATCAGTGAGTCAGGGGCTGGCTATGGCTACACCTTC.

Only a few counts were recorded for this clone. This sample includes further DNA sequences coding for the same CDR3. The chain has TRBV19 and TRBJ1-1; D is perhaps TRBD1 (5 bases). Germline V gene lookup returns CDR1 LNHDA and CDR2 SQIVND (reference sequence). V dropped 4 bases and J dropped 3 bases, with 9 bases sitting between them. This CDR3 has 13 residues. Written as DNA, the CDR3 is TGTGCCAGTAGTAGGCAGGGTGACACTGAAGCTTTCTTT. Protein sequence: CASSRQGDTEAFF. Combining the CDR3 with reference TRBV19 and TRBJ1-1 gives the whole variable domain DGGITQSPKYLFRKEGQNVTLSCEQNLNHDAMYWYRQDPGQGLRLIYYSQIVNDFQKGDIAEGYSVSREKKESFPLTVTSAQKNPTAFYLCASSRQGDTEAFFGQGTRLTVV.

In DNA, the CDR3 is TGTGCCAGCAGTACAGGGGGCGCGGGCTATGGCTACACCTTC. It translates to CASSTGGAGYGYTF. The V and J genes are TRBV27 and TRBJ1-2; 9 bases fit TRBD1. There are 14 residues in the CDR3. Germline CDR1 is MNHEY and CDR2 is SMNVEV (reference sequence). Trimming cost V 5 bases and J 4 bases; bases outside gene matches: 5.

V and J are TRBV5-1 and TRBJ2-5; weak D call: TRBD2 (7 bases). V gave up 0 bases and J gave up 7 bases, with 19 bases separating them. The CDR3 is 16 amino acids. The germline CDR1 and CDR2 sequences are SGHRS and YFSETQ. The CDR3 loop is CASSLVNAGARRTQYF. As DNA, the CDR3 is TGCGCCAGCAGCTTGGTCAATGCGGGGGCGCGGCGGACCCAGTACTTC.

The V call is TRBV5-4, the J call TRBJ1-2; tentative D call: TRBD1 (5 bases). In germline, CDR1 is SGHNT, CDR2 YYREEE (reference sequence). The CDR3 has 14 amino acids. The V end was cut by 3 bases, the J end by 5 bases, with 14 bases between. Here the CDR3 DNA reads TGTGCCAGCAGCTGGGGACTCCAAGATTATGGCTACACCTTC. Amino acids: CASSWGLQDYGYTF.

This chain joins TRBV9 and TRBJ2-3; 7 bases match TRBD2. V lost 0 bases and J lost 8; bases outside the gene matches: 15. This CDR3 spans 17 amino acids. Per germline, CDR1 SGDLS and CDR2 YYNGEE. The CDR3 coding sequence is TGTGCCAGCAGCGTAGCAAGCGGGGCGGCGGGTTTCGGTACGCAGTATTTT. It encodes CASSVASGAAGFGTQYF. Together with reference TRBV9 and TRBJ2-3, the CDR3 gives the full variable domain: DSGVTQTPKHLITATGQRVTLRCSPRSGDLSVYWYQQSLDQGLQFLIQYYNGEERAKGNILERFSAQQFPDLHSELNLSSLELGDSALYFCASSVASGAAGFGTQYFGPGTRLTVL.

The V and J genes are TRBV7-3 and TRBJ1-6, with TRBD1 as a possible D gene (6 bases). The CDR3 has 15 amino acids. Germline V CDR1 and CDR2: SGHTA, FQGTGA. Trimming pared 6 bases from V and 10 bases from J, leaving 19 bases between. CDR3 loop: CASSREGGRISPLHF. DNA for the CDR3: TGTGCCAGCAGTCGCGAGGGGGGGCGCATCTCACCCCTCCACTTT.

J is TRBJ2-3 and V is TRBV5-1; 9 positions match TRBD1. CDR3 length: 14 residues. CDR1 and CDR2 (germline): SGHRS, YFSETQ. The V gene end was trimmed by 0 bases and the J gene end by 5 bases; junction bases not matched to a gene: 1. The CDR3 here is CASSLDRGQDTQYF. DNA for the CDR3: TGCGCCAGCAGCTTGGACAGGGGGCAAGATACGCAGTATTTT.

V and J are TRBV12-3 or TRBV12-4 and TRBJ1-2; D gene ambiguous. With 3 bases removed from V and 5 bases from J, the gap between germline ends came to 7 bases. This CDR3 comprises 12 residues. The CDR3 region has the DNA TGTGCCAGCAGTTTGGGAGAGTATGGCTACACCTTC. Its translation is CASSLGEYGYTF.

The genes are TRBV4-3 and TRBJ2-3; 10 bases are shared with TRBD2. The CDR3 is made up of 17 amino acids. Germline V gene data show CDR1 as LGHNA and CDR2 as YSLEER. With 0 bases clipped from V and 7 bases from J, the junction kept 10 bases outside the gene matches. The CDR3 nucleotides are TGCGCCAGCAGCCAAGATTCCTGGGCTAGCGGGAGCAATACGCAGTATTTT. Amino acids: CASSQDSWASGSNTQYF.

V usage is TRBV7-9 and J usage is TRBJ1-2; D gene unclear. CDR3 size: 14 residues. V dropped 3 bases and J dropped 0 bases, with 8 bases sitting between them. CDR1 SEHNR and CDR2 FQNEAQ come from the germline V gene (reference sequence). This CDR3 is CASSLLGTNYGYTF. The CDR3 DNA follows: TGTGCCAGCAGCTTGCTCGGGACTAACTATGGCTACACCTTC.

In DNA form, the CDR3 reads TGTGCCAGTAGTTCGGAGAACAGGGGGCTAGGTACTGAAGCTTTCTTT. Translated: CASSSENRGLGTEAFF. The V call is TRBV19, the J call TRBJ1-1, with 9 bases matching TRBD1. The V gene's germline CDR1 is LNHDA and CDR2 SQIVND (reference sequence). CDR3 size: 16 residues. J was trimmed by 5 bases and V by 5 bases; bases with no gene match: 12.

The CDR3 here is CSVEGTGDAYNEQFF. The DNA for the CDR3 is TGCAGCGTTGAAGGTACAGGGGACGCATACAATGAGCAGTTCTTC. The chain employs TRBV29-1 and TRBJ2-1, with 7 bases aligning to TRBD1. V shed 1 base, J shed 4 bases, and the junction held 7 bases outside the gene matches. In germline, CDR1 is SQVTM, CDR2 ANQGSEA. CDR3 length: 15 amino acids.

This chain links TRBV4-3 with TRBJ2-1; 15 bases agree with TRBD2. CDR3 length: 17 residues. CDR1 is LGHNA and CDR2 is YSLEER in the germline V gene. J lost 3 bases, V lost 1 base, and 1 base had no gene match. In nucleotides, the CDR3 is TGCGCCAGCAGCCAAGCGGGACTAGCGGGGGGCTACAATGAGCAGTTCTTC. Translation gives CASSQAGLAGGYNEQFF.

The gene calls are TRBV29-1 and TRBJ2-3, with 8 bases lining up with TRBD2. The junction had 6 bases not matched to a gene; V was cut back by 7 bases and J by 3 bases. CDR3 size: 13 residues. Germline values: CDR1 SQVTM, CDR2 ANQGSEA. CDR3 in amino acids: CSARGGRTDTQYF. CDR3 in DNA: TGCAGCGCCCGGGGGGGCCGAACAGATACGCAGTATTTT.

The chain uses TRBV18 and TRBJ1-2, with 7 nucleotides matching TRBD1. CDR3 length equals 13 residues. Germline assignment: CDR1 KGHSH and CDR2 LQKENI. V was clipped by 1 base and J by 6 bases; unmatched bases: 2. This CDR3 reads CASSPRGGDGYTF. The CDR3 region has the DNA TGTGCCAGCTCACCACGAGGGGGCGATGGCTACACCTTC. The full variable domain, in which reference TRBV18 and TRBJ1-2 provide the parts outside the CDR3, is NAGVMQNPRHLVRRRGQEARLRCSPMKGHSHVYWYRQLPEEGLKFMVYLQKENIIDESGMPKERFSAEFPKEGPSILRIQQVVRGDSAAYFCASSPRGGDGYTFGSGTRLTVV.

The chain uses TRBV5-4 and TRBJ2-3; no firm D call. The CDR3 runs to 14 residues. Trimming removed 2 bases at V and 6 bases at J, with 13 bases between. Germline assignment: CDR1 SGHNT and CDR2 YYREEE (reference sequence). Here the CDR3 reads CASSFPKAMDTQYF. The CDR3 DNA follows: TGTGCCAGCAGCTTTCCCAAAGCAATGGATACGCAGTATTTT.

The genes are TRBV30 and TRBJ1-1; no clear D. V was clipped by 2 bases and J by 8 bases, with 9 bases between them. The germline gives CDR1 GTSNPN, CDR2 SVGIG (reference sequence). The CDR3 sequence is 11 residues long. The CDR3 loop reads CAWSQKIEAFF. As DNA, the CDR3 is TGTGCCTGGAGTCAGAAAATAGAAGCTTTCTTT.

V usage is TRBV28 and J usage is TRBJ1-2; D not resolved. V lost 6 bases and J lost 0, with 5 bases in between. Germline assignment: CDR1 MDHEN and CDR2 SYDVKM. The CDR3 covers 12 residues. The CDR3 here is CASRAANYGYTF. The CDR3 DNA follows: TGTGCCAGCAGGGCCGCTAACTATGGCTACACCTTC.

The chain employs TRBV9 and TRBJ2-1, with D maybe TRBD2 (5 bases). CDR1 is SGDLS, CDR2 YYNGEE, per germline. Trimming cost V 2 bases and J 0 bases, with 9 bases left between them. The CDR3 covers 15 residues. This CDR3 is CASSVVSGSYNEQFF. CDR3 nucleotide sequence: TGTGCCAGCAGCGTGGTCAGCGGCTCCTACAATGAGCAGTTCTTC.

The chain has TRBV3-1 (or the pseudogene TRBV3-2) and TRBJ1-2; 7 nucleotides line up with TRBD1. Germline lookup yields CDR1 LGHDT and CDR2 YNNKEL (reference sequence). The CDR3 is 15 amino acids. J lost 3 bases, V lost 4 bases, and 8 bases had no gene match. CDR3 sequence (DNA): TGTGCCAGCAGCCCGGTGGCAGGGGGTTACTATGGCTACACCTTC. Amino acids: CASSPVAGGYYGYTF.

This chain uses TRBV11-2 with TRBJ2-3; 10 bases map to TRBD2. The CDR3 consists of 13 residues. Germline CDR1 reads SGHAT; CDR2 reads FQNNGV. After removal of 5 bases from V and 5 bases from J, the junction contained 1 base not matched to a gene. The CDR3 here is CASSQREGDTQYF. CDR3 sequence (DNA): TGTGCCAGCAGCCAGCGGGAGGGAGATACGCAGTATTTT.

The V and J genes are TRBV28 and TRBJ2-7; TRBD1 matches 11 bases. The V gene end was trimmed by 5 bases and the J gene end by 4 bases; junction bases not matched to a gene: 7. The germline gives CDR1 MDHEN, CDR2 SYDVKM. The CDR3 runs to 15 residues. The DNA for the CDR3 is TGTGCCAGCAGTACCCGGGACAGGGGGACGTACGAGCAGTACTTC. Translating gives CASSTRDRGTYEQYF.